This note documents a single T cell receptor beta chain sequence. Its antigen is still unknown. This record belongs to a study of T cell responses to AZD1222 COVID-19 vaccine. Study-level findings and limits: Clonal diversity may have been underestimated in mostly white British donors.

This CDR3 has 15 residues. CDR1 and CDR2 (germline): SGHVS, FNYEAQ. The V end lost 4 bases, the J end lost 0 bases, and 12 bases lay between the germline ends. TCRdb's table, derived via immunoSEQ multiplex PCR, lists solely in-frame clones and lacks some. This repertoire shows some 170,000 clones, roughly 90% found once; its top ten account for roughly 1.7%. The chain recombines TRBV7-6 with TRBJ2-5; tentative D call: TRBD1 (6 bases). The receptor's source is an adult who received the AZD1222 COVID-19 vaccine. The sequenced sample was peripheral blood, obtained 28 days after the second AZD1222 dose. The CDR3 loop is CASSSGQPYQETQYF. In DNA, the CDR3 is TGTGCCAGCAGCTCCGGACAGCCGTACCAAGAGACCCAGTACTTC.